A selection of T cell receptor beta chains follows, all from one sample in a study of PD-1 and CTLA-4 blockade in melanoma. Generated by immunoSEQ multiplex PCR, the TCRdb table keeps only in-frame clones and is missing some. The sample includes 15,000 to 20,000 clones, roughly 73% of them seen just once. The material was CD8+ T cells from peripheral blood, obtained before anti-PD-1 treatment. These TCRs come from a human donor with melanoma. CDR3s include the opening cysteine and the closing phenylalanine or tryptophan. D genes are given only for firm matches. Rows give clone size only sometimes, using once, few, many, or a class for an expanded clone.

v_call: TRBV10-1
j_call: TRBJ2-1
clone_size: few
d_call: TRBD1
cdr3_aa: CASGRDRGSNEQFF
cdr3_nt: TGCGCCAGTGGCCGGGACAGGGGTTCGAATGAGCAGTTCTTC

v_call: TRBV7-9
j_call: TRBJ2-1
clone_size: NA
d_call: NA
cdr3_aa: CASSWERISYNEQFF
cdr3_nt: TGTGCCAGCAGCTGGGAGCGGATATCCTACAATGAGCAGTTCTTC

v_call: TRBV12-3/TRBV12-4
j_call: TRBJ1-1
clone_size: NA
d_call: NA
cdr3_aa: CASSLQVNTEAFF
cdr3_nt: TGTGCCAGCAGCCTACAGGTCAACACTGAAGCTTTCTTT

v_call: TRBV4-1
j_call: TRBJ2-7
clone_size: NA
d_call: TRBD2
cdr3_aa: CASSTTSGGAYEQYF
cdr3_nt: TGCGCCAGCAGTACCACTAGCGGGGGGGCCTACGAGCAGTACTTC

v_call: TRBV6-6
j_call: TRBJ1-6
clone_size: once
d_call: TRBD1
cdr3_aa: CASIRSGQLLPNSPLHF
cdr3_nt: TGTGCCAGCATACGATCGGGACAGCTACTGCCTAATTCACCCCTCCACTTT

v_call: TRBV6-5
j_call: TRBJ1-3
clone_size: NA
d_call: TRBD1
cdr3_aa: CASRGQGSGNTIYF
cdr3_nt: TGTGCCAGCAGAGGACAGGGTTCTGGAAACACCATATATTTT

v_call: TRBV30
j_call: TRBJ2-2
clone_size: few
d_call: NA
cdr3_aa: CAWSLGSVTGELFF
cdr3_nt: TGTGCCTGGAGTCTCGGGAGTGTAACCGGGGAGCTGTTTTTT

v_call: TRBV5-4
j_call: TRBJ2-5
clone_size: few
d_call: NA
cdr3_aa: CASSSDGAQETQYF
cdr3_nt: TGTGCCAGCAGCTCGGACGGAGCTCAAGAGACCCAGTACTTC

v_call: TRBV4-1
j_call: TRBJ1-2
clone_size: NA
d_call: TRBD1
cdr3_aa: CASSPGQGKNYGYTF
cdr3_nt: TGCGCCAGCAGCCCGGGACAGGGGAAGAACTATGGCTACACCTTC

v_call: TRBV6-5
j_call: TRBJ2-7
clone_size: NA
d_call: NA
cdr3_aa: CASSSPDRHYEQYF
cdr3_nt: TGTGCCAGCAGTTCACCCGACAGGCACTACGAGCAGTACTTC

v_call: TRBV5-8
j_call: TRBJ2-7
clone_size: NA
d_call: TRBD2
cdr3_aa: CASSIGLAGFKGYEQYF
cdr3_nt: TGTGCCAGCAGCATCGGACTAGCGGGTTTTAAAGGGTACGAGCAGTACTTC

v_call: TRBV2
j_call: TRBJ1-2
clone_size: NA
d_call: NA
cdr3_aa: CASGRDSYGYTF
cdr3_nt: TGTGCCAGCGGGAGGGACTCCTATGGCTACACCTTC

v_call: TRBV6-4
j_call: TRBJ2-3
clone_size: once
d_call: NA
cdr3_aa: CASSDLPTDTQYF
cdr3_nt: TGTGCCAGCAGTGACCTCCCCACAGATACGCAGTATTTT

v_call: TRBV6-1
j_call: TRBJ1-4
clone_size: NA
d_call: NA
cdr3_aa: CASSEVPGQGEKLFF
cdr3_nt: TGTGCCAGCAGTGAAGTCCCAGGGCAGGGTGAAAAACTGTTTTTT

v_call: TRBV6-5
j_call: TRBJ1-1
clone_size: NA
d_call: NA
cdr3_aa: CASSPRGQLAFF
cdr3_nt: TGTGCCAGCAGTCCCCGAGGGCAGTTAGCTTTCTTT

v_call: TRBV7-8
j_call: TRBJ1-5
clone_size: NA
d_call: NA
cdr3_aa: CASSLEGGGQPQHF
cdr3_nt: TGTGCCAGCAGCTTAGAAGGGGGAGGGCAGCCCCAGCATTTT

v_call: TRBV27
j_call: TRBJ2-2
clone_size: NA
d_call: NA
cdr3_aa: CASSFDTGELFF
cdr3_nt: TGTGCCAGCAGTTTTGACACCGGGGAGCTGTTTTTT

v_call: TRBV5-4
j_call: TRBJ1-2
clone_size: NA
d_call: NA
cdr3_aa: CASRVSGAPPSSYTF
cdr3_nt: TGTGCCAGCAGGGTCAGCGGGGCTCCCCCCTCTAGCTACACCTTC

v_call: TRBV12-3/TRBV12-4
j_call: TRBJ2-3
clone_size: NA
d_call: NA
cdr3_aa: CASSFGRADTQYF
cdr3_nt: TGTGCCAGCAGTTTCGGCAGGGCGGATACGCAGTATTTT

v_call: TRBV18
j_call: TRBJ1-4
clone_size: NA
d_call: NA
cdr3_aa: CASSPDEPTDSTNEKLFF
cdr3_nt: TGTGCCAGCTCACCAGACGAACCAACAGACTCAACTAATGAAAAACTGTTTTTT

v_call: TRBV27
j_call: TRBJ2-7
clone_size: NA
d_call: TRBD1
cdr3_aa: CASSLWGQAPGREQYF
cdr3_nt: TGTGCCAGCAGTTTATGGGGACAGGCTCCCGGCAGGGAGCAGTACTTC

v_call: TRBV5-4
j_call: TRBJ1-4
clone_size: NA
d_call: TRBD1
cdr3_aa: CASSTTGGALEKLFF
cdr3_nt: TGTGCCAGCAGCACTACAGGGGGCGCGCTTGAAAAACTGTTTTTT

v_call: TRBV28
j_call: TRBJ1-2
clone_size: NA
d_call: NA
cdr3_aa: CASARANYGYTF
cdr3_nt: TGTGCCAGCGCGAGAGCTAACTATGGCTACACCTTC

v_call: TRBV2
j_call: TRBJ2-1
clone_size: NA
d_call: NA
cdr3_aa: CASSDDRNYNEQFF
cdr3_nt: TGTGCCAGCAGTGATGACAGGAACTACAATGAGCAGTTCTTC

v_call: TRBV29-1
j_call: TRBJ1-1
clone_size: NA
d_call: TRBD1
cdr3_aa: CSAVTGMNTEAFF
cdr3_nt: TGCAGCGCTGTGACAGGGATGAACACTGAAGCTTTCTTT

v_call: TRBV5-6
j_call: TRBJ1-4
clone_size: NA
d_call: NA
cdr3_aa: CASSPNGDWDARANEKLFF
cdr3_nt: TGTGCCAGCAGCCCGAACGGCGACTGGGACGCCCGGGCTAATGAAAAACTGTTTTTT

v_call: TRBV28
j_call: TRBJ2-1
clone_size: once
d_call: NA
cdr3_aa: CASSLDSRVHNEQFF
cdr3_nt: TGTGCCAGCAGTTTGGATAGCCGCGTCCACAATGAGCAGTTCTTC

v_call: TRBV24-1
j_call: TRBJ2-3
clone_size: NA
d_call: NA
cdr3_aa: CASGIVDTQYF
cdr3_nt: TGTGCCTCGGGGATCGTGGATACGCAGTATTTT

v_call: TRBV7-6
j_call: TRBJ1-1
clone_size: NA
d_call: NA
cdr3_aa: CASSPTPSESEAFF
cdr3_nt: TGTGCCAGCAGCCCGACCCCTTCGGAGAGTGAAGCTTTCTTT

v_call: TRBV7-9
j_call: TRBJ2-6
clone_size: NA
d_call: NA
cdr3_aa: CASTFTDSRSSGANVLTF
cdr3_nt: TGTGCCAGCACGTTTACGGACAGCCGATCCTCTGGGGCCAACGTCCTGACTTTC

v_call: TRBV3-1/TRBV3-2
j_call: TRBJ2-3
clone_size: once
d_call: TRBD1
cdr3_aa: CASSRTGGLRDTQYF
cdr3_nt: TGTGCCAGCAGTCGGACAGGGGGCTTGAGAGATACGCAGTATTTT

v_call: TRBV11-2
j_call: TRBJ2-2
clone_size: NA
d_call: NA
cdr3_aa: CASSLGSQGGTGELFF
cdr3_nt: TGTGCCAGCAGCTTAGGATCCCAGGGGGGAACCGGGGAGCTGTTTTTT

v_call: TRBV4-1
j_call: TRBJ2-5
clone_size: NA
d_call: TRBD1
cdr3_aa: CASSPPEDRRQETQYF
cdr3_nt: TGCGCCAGCAGCCCCCCCGAGGACAGGCGACAAGAGACCCAGTACTTC